The 21 T cell receptor beta chains given below trace back to one sample, sequenced in a study of blood T cell repertoires in COVID-19. Repertoires were generated with immunoSEQ multiplex PCR, while TCRdb's copy carries only in-frame clones and drops some. The sample yields some 150,000 clones, under 90% seen once. Sequences were obtained from peripheral blood. All receptors derive from a woman aged 70 to 79 with COVID-19, enrolled during active disease.

The chain has TRBV28 and TRBJ1-1; 10 nucleotides line up with TRBD1. The CDR3 is 15 residues long. Losses at the gene ends were 5 bases for V and 3 bases for J; bases not matched to a gene: 6. The germline CDR1 and CDR2 sequences are MDHEN and SYDVKM. The DNA of the CDR3 is TGTGCCAGCAGTCCCCGGACAGGGGGGTACACTGAAGCTTTCTTT. Protein product: CASSPRTGGYTEAFF.

This chain uses TRBV4-1 with TRBJ2-7; 12 bases agree with TRBD1. With V trimmed by 2 bases and J by 4 bases, 3 bases remained unmatched. CDR1 and CDR2 from the germline V gene are MGHRA and YSYEKL. This CDR3 is 15 amino acids long. CDR3 amino acids: CASSQTGQGAYEQYF. The CDR3 nucleotides are TGCGCCAGCAGCCAAACGGGACAGGGGGCTTACGAGCAGTACTTC.

The rearrangement links TRBV3-1 (or the pseudogene TRBV3-2) to TRBJ2-2, with D hard to call. Germline assignment: CDR1 LGHDT and CDR2 YNNKEL (reference sequence). This CDR3 is 13 amino acids long. The V end was cut by 0 bases, the J end by 6 bases, with 5 bases between. The CDR3 nucleotides are TGTGCCAGCAGCCAAGACCCGGCCGGGGAGCTGTTTTTT. It codes for CASSQDPAGELFF.

The chain recombines TRBV6-4 with TRBJ1-1; D gene ambiguous. Trimming took off 3 bases at V and 2 bases at J, with 16 bases between the two ends. The CDR3 is 16 residues long. Per germline, CDR1 MRHNA and CDR2 SNTAGT. CDR3 coding DNA: TGTGCCAGCAGTGAGGAAGCGGCTACCTTTAACACTGAAGCTTTCTTT. Translation: CASSEEAATFNTEAFF.

This clone was recorded once. The chain uses TRBV5-1 and TRBJ1-2; 7 nucleotides line up with TRBD1. Germline values: CDR1 SGHRS, CDR2 YFSETQ. This CDR3 is built from 14 residues. The junction had 13 bases not matched to a gene; V was cut back by 7 bases and J by 7 bases. In nucleotides, the CDR3 is TGCGCCAGCGCCGGGACCCAGGGGGTTGGTGGCTACACCTTC. The encoded protein is CASAGTQGVGGYTF.

The chain carries TRBV28 and TRBJ1-2; 7 bases map to TRBD1. The CDR3 totals 13 residues. Looked up from germline, CDR1 is MDHEN and CDR2 is SYDVKM. V shed 4 bases, J shed 8 bases, and the junction held 7 bases outside the gene matches. The CDR3 region is CASSSTQGSGYTF. In DNA form, the CDR3 reads TGTGCCAGCAGTTCTACACAGGGGAGCGGCTACACCTTC.

The genes are TRBV5-4 and TRBJ1-2; D unclear. CDR3 size: 13 residues. V was pared by 0 bases and J by 6 bases, with 9 bases between. Per the germline V gene, CDR1 is SGHNT and CDR2 is YYREEE (reference sequence). The CDR3 spells CASSLVSGNGYTF. The CDR3 region has the DNA TGTGCCAGCAGCTTGGTCTCTGGCAATGGCTACACCTTC.

The CDR3 spells CASTLTGQGTDTQYF. CDR3 DNA: TGTGCCAGCACCCTAACCGGTCAGGGGACAGATACGCAGTATTTT. The chain uses TRBV14 and TRBJ2-3; weak D call: TRBD1 (6 bases). This CDR3 spans 15 amino acids. Germline V gene sequence: CDR1 SGHDN, CDR2 FVKESK. The ends were cut back, 7 bases at V and 3 bases at J, with 17 bases in the middle.

The chain couples TRBV7-2 to TRBJ2-7, with 11 bases lining up with TRBD2. With 5 bases clipped from V and 6 bases from J, the junction kept 3 bases outside the gene matches. Germline loops: CDR1 SGHTA, CDR2 FQGNSA. This CDR3 spans 13 amino acids. The CDR3 sequence: CASSRLAGREQYF. Written as DNA, the CDR3 is TGTGCCAGCAGCAGACTAGCGGGACGCGAGCAGTACTTC.

The chain links TRBV30 to TRBJ1-3, with TRBD1 matching over 7 bases. The V gene end was trimmed by 0 bases and the J gene end by 9 bases; junction bases not matched to a gene: 11. Germline loops: CDR1 GTSNPN, CDR2 SVGIG (reference sequence). The CDR3 consists of 15 residues. The CDR3 loop reads CAWSVGDRRTSTIYF. CDR3 bases: TGTGCCTGGAGTGTAGGGGACAGAAGAACATCCACCATATATTTT. Together with reference TRBV30 and TRBJ1-3, the CDR3 gives the full variable domain: SQTIHQWPATLVQPVGSPLSLECTVEGTSNPNLYWYRQAAGRGLQLLFYSVGIGQISSEVPQNLSASRPQDRQFILSSKKLLLSDSGFYLCAWSVGDRRTSTIYFGEGSWLTVV.

The chain uses TRBV4-1 and TRBJ2-1; TRBD2 might be the D (5 bases). This CDR3 spans 14 amino acids. Per the germline V gene, CDR1 is MGHRA and CDR2 is YSYEKL. The V gene lost 6 bases and the J gene lost 10 bases, with 19 bases spanning the gap. Written as DNA, the CDR3 is TGCGCCAGCAGTCCCACGGACTTCTATGAAGAGCAGTTCTTC. The encoded protein is CASSPTDFYEEQFF.

The chain links TRBV6-5 to TRBJ1-3, with D perhaps TRBD1 (6 bases). Trimming removed 4 bases from V and 4 bases from J, with 14 bases in between. Germline V gene lookup returns CDR1 MNHEY and CDR2 SVGAGI. The length of the CDR3 is 15 residues. CDR3: CASSLDSAGGNTIYF. The DNA of the CDR3 is TGTGCCAGCAGTTTGGACAGCGCTGGGGGAAACACCATATATTTT.

J is TRBJ2-3 and V is TRBV5-6; D might be TRBD2 (6 bases). CDR1 and CDR2 (germline): SGHDT, YYEEEE. V lost 6 bases, J lost 4 bases, and 9 bases lay in between. There are 12 residues in the CDR3. CDR3 in amino acids: CASTGVPDTQYF. The CDR3 nucleotides read TGTGCCAGCACGGGGGTCCCAGATACGCAGTATTTT.

This chain uses TRBV18 with TRBJ1-1; D remains unclear. The CDR3 loop spans 13 amino acids. CDR1 KGHSH and CDR2 LQKENI come from the germline V gene. V was cut by 2 bases and J by 1 base, with 5 bases left in between. CDR3 DNA sequence: TGTGCCAGCTCACCAGACAAGAACACTGAAGCTTTCTTT. This encodes CASSPDKNTEAFF.

This clone appeared once. V is TRBV19 and J is TRBJ1-1; no reliable D call. The V end lost 7 bases, the J end lost 3 bases, and 9 bases lay between the germline ends. Germline V lookup: CDR1 LNHDA, CDR2 SQIVND (reference sequence). The CDR3 consists of 12 residues. In DNA form, the CDR3 reads TGTGCCAGTATGGTGCGGGACACTGAAGCTTTCTTT. Translating it yields CASMVRDTEAFF.

This clone was recorded once. This chain uses TRBV4-2 with TRBJ1-2; possibly TRBD1 for D (6 bases). The length of the CDR3 is 15 residues. Germline CDR1 LGHNA, CDR2 YNFKEQ. V was clipped by 1 base and J by 3 bases, with 12 bases between them. CDR3 sequence reads: CASSQVGGADYGYTF. DNA for the CDR3: TGTGCCAGCAGCCAAGTCGGGGGGGCGGACTATGGCTACACCTTC.

The chain combines TRBV9 with TRBJ1-2; D is perhaps TRBD1 (6 bases). Germline-derived CDR1 and CDR2 are SGDLS and YYNGEE. This CDR3 has 15 amino acids. Trimming shortened V by 0 bases and J by 6 bases, and 15 bases separated the two germline ends. CDR3 protein: CASSVGSSRGHGYTF. The CDR3 DNA reads TGTGCCAGCAGCGTAGGGTCGAGCAGGGGCCATGGCTACACCTTC.

This clone was seen a handful of times. V usage is TRBV28 and J usage is TRBJ2-1; no reliable D call. Germline values: CDR1 MDHEN, CDR2 SYDVKM. This CDR3 has 13 residues. The V end lost 4 bases, the J end lost 2 bases, and 6 bases lay between the germline ends. The CDR3 DNA reads TGTGCCAGCAGTTCGTATACCTACAATGAGCAGTTCTTC. Residues: CASSSYTYNEQFF.

The CDR3 DNA reads as TGTGCCTGGGACAGGGAGGGTAATTCACCCCTCCACTTT. Translated: CAWDREGNSPLHF. The V and J genes are TRBV30 and TRBJ1-6, with TRBD1 matching over 7 bases. Germline trimming cut 5 bases from V and 6 bases from J; bases unmatched to any gene: 4. The CDR3 has 13 residues. The germline V gene has CDR1 GTSNPN and CDR2 SVGIG (reference sequence).

The V and J genes are TRBV18 and TRBJ1-5; D is undetermined. CDR1 and CDR2 (germline): KGHSH, LQKENI. V was shortened by 2 bases and J by 1 base, with 9 bases between the two germline ends. The CDR3 is 15 amino acids. As DNA, the CDR3 is TGTGCCAGCTCACCAGGGCAGGAAAGCAATCAGCCCCAGCATTTT. As protein: CASSPGQESNQPQHF. Full variable domain (remainder filled in from reference TRBV18 and TRBJ1-5): NAGVMQNPRHLVRRRGQEARLRCSPMKGHSHVYWYRQLPEEGLKFMVYLQKENIIDESGMPKERFSAEFPKEGPSILRIQQVVRGDSAAYFCASSPGQESNQPQHFGDGTRLSIL.

The CDR3: CASSQDSDTQYF. The CDR3 DNA reads TGTGCCAGCAGCCAAGATTCGGATACGCAGTATTTT. This sequence joins TRBV4-2 and TRBJ2-3, with D uncertain. V lost 0 bases to trimming and J lost 6 bases, with 4 bases between them. Germline V gives CDR1 LGHNA, CDR2 YNFKEQ. The length of the CDR3 is 12 residues.